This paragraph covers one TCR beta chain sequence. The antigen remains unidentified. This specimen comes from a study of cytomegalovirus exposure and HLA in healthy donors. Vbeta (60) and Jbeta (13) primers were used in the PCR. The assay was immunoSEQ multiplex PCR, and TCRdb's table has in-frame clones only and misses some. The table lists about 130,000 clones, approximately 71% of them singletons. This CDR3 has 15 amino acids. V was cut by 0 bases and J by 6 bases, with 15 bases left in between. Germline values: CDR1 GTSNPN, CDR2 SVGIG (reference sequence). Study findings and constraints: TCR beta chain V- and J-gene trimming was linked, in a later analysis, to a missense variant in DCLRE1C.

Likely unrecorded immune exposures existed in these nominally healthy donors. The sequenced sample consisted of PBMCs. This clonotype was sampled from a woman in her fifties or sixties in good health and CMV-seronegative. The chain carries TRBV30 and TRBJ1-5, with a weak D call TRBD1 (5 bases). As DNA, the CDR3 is TGTGCCTGGAGTGTAATCGGGGGAGGAGGTCAGCCCCAGCATTTT. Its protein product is CAWSVIGGGGQPQHF.